This entry features one T cell receptor beta chain sequence. The data are from a study of blood T cell repertoires in COVID-19. Donors were grouped by their self-reported clinical history. Donors in Cohort 3 counted as recovered after two negative PCRs, clearance, or symptom resolution. The V and J ends lost 0 bases and 4 bases respectively, with 8 bases between them. This CDR3 is 14 amino acids long. In germline, CDR1 is SGDLS, CDR2 YYNGEE. Authors' data handling: Nucleated cell number was recorded as an estimate derived from reference gene primer amplification. TCRdb's copy holds only in-frame clones and misses some; the assay was immunoSEQ multiplex PCR. The DNA was the basis for D and trimming; V, J and clone size are from that table. The sample yields over 250,000 clones, about 89% seen once.

The chain couples TRBV9 to TRBJ2-1; tentatively, D is TRBD2 (5 bases). The sequence derives from a man between 35 and 55 years old who had recovered from COVID-19. Sequenced material: PBMCs or T cells enriched from blood (not recorded which). Written as DNA, the CDR3 is TGTGCCAGCAGCGTAGTGACTACGTACAATGAGCAGTTCTTC. This translates into CASSVVTTYNEQFF.